The 15 T cell receptor beta chains listed next were all sequenced from one sample in a study of shared clonotypes between healthy human individuals (dated by TCRdb to about 2020). To prepare the library, the immunoSEQ multiplex PCR assay was applied. Held by TCRdb, this immuneACCESS table contains in-frame sequences only and omits some clones. Under half of the omission traces to an unresolved V gene where checked; the cause of the rest is unknown. The sample contains about 2 million clones, about 95% of them found a single time. The ten top clones hold around 1.1% of the sample. CD8 naive samples consisted of CD45RO-negative cells that were positively selected for CCR7, yielding a CD45RA+CCR7+ population without TemRA cells. The source material was naive CD8+ T cells sorted from blood. The label giving this sample's cell subset or site can be read as: CD45RA+CCR7+. Receptors were obtained from a man aged 18 to 35 in good health.

The CDR3 nucleotides read TGTGCCAGTAGTATAGACGCAGTGGGCAATGAGCAGTTCTTC. Protein: CASSIDAVGNEQFF. The J gene is TRBJ2-1, the V gene TRBV19; D unresolved. CDR1 is LNHDA, CDR2 SQIVND, per germline (reference sequence). The V gene lost 0 bases and the J gene lost 6 bases, with 9 bases spanning the gap. The length of the CDR3 is 14 residues. Supplemented by reference TRBV19 and TRBJ2-1, the full variable domain reads DGGITQSPKYLFRKEGQNVTLSCEQNLNHDAMYWYRQDPGQGLRLIYYSQIVNDFQKGDIAEGYSVSREKKESFPLTVTSAQKNPTAFYLCASSIDAVGNEQFFGPGTRLTVL.

The gene calls are TRBV25-1 and TRBJ2-1, with 7 bases that match TRBD2. The junction had 5 bases not matched to a gene; V was cut back by 0 bases and J by 3 bases. The germline V gene has CDR1 MGHDK and CDR2 SYGVNS. The CDR3 extends over 16 amino acids. The CDR3 DNA follows: TGTGCCAGCAGTGAATATAAGGGGACTATCTACAATGAGCAGTTCTTC. The encoded protein is CASSEYKGTIYNEQFF.

This clone has a single count. J is TRBJ1-1 and V is TRBV11-2; D gene ambiguous. This CDR3 is 15 amino acids long. Trimming shortened V by 6 bases and J by 2 bases, and 16 bases separated the two germline ends. Germline CDR1 SGHAT, CDR2 FQNNGV. CDR3 DNA: TGTGCCAGCAGGGGGTGGGAGGGCCTTAACACTGAAGCTTTCTTT. Amino acid sequence: CASRGWEGLNTEAFF.

With regard to this clone: This sequence may be a read error, since a much larger clone differs from it by one base. The identical CDR3 is also encoded by other nucleotide sequences in the sample. The gene calls are TRBV9 and TRBJ2-5, with 10 nucleotides matching TRBD2. Germline V gives CDR1 SGDLS, CDR2 YYNGEE. V trimming: 0 bases; J trimming: 5 bases; junction bases outside the gene matches: 4. The CDR3 contains 15 residues. The CDR3 bases are TGTGCCAGCAGCGTAGATGGAGCGGGAGGGGAGACCCAGTACTTC. It translates to CASSVDGAGGETQYF.

The rearrangement links TRBV18 to TRBJ1-1; the D is unclear. The length of the CDR3 is 14 residues. V was shortened by 0 bases and J by 3 bases, with 8 bases between the two germline ends. Germline lookup yields CDR1 KGHSH and CDR2 LQKENI. The DNA of the CDR3 is TGTGCCAGCTCACCACCGCCAACTTACACTGAAGCTTTCTTT. As protein: CASSPPPTYTEAFF.

Worth noting for this clone: This CDR3 is also generated by other DNA sequences in the sample. V gene TRBV27 combines with J gene TRBJ2-6; TRBD1 is a possible D gene (6 bases). V lost 0 bases to trimming and J lost 1 base, with 7 bases between them. Germline assignment: CDR1 MNHEY and CDR2 SMNVEV (reference sequence). The CDR3 has 16 amino acids. The CDR3 is CASSLSGGSGANVLTF. The DNA of the CDR3 is TGTGCCAGCAGTTTATCAGGGGGTTCTGGGGCCAACGTCCTGACTTTC. The entire variable domain, with the rest obtained from reference TRBV27 and TRBJ2-6, is as follows: EAQVTQNPRYLITVTGKKLTVTCSQNMNHEYMSWYRQDPGLGLRQIYYSMNVEVTDKGDVPEGYKVSRKEKRNFPLILESPSPNQTSLYFCASSLSGGSGANVLTFGAGSRLTVL.

The chain carries TRBV19 and TRBJ1-3, with no clear D. Germline values: CDR1 LNHDA, CDR2 SQIVND (reference sequence). The CDR3 is 14 residues long. V was shortened by 6 bases and J by 4 bases, with 13 bases between the two germline ends. The CDR3 coding sequence is TGTGCCAGTAGCCCTTCAGTCGCCGGAAACACCATATATTTT. Amino acid sequence: CASSPSVAGNTIYF.

This rearrangement joins TRBV19 to TRBJ2-1, with D unresolved. The germline gives CDR1 LNHDA, CDR2 SQIVND (reference sequence). The CDR3 length is 15 residues. Trimming removed 5 bases at V and 0 bases at J, with 11 bases between. In DNA form, the CDR3 reads TGTGCCAGTAGTCCCTGGGCAAGCTCCTACAATGAGCAGTTCTTC. Translated: CASSPWASSYNEQFF.

The gene calls are TRBV15 and TRBJ2-5; 7 nucleotides agree with TRBD1. After removal of 3 bases from V and 2 bases from J, the junction contained 9 bases not matched to a gene. Germline V CDR1 and CDR2: LNHNV, YYDKDF (reference sequence). The CDR3 loop spans 16 amino acids. This chain's CDR3 is CATSSKTDREQETQYF. For the CDR3, the DNA is TGTGCCACCAGCAGTAAGACAGACAGGGAACAAGAGACCCAGTACTTC.

J is TRBJ2-7 and V is TRBV7-8; possible D gene TRBD2, 5 bases. The CDR3 loop spans 12 amino acids. V was clipped by 6 bases and J by 6 bases, with 12 bases between them. Germline V gives CDR1 SGHVS, CDR2 FQNEAQ. The CDR3 DNA is TGTGCCAGCAGTTCCTCGGGGAGCGAGCAGTACTTC. Protein sequence: CASSSSGSEQYF.

The chain employs TRBV30 and TRBJ1-1, with no clear D. CDR3 size: 12 residues. V gave up 1 base and J gave up 9 bases, with 12 bases separating them. Germline V CDR1 and CDR2: GTSNPN, SVGIG (reference sequence). The CDR3 DNA sequence: TGTGCCTGGAGTGGTGGCGAGGTTAAAGCTTTCTTT. Its translation is CAWSGGEVKAFF.

In its sample, this clone was seen once. Other DNA sequences within the sample encode an identical CDR3. This chain's CDR3 is CASSLHTGELFF. CDR3 nucleotide sequence: TGTGCCAGCAGCTTACATACCGGGGAGCTGTTTTTT. The chain joins TRBV11-2 to TRBJ2-2; D ambiguous. Germline values: CDR1 SGHAT, CDR2 FQNNGV. There are 12 residues in the CDR3. V was trimmed by 2 bases and J by 5 bases, leaving 3 bases between them.

The genes are TRBV4-1 and TRBJ2-7; D is undetermined. Per the germline V gene, CDR1 is MGHRA and CDR2 is YSYEKL. Trimming cost V 4 bases and J 4 bases, with 14 bases left between them. The CDR3 is 14 residues long. The CDR3 bases are TGCGCCAGCAGCCCGCAGGTGTCCGGGTACGAGCAGTACTTC. Translating it yields CASSPQVSGYEQYF.

A remark on this clone: At the DNA level, this CDR3 is encoded by other sequences in the same sample as well. The chain carries TRBV9 and TRBJ2-2, with 7 bases that match TRBD1. The CDR3 covers 13 residues. V gave up 3 bases and J gave up 5 bases; unmatched junction bases: 1. Germline CDR1 is SGDLS and CDR2 is YYNGEE. Written as DNA, the CDR3 is TGTGCCAGCAGCGCGACAGGGACCGGGGAGCTGTTTTTT. Its protein is CASSATGTGELFF.

The chain links TRBV27 to TRBJ1-3; D is ambiguous. The CDR3 length is 15 residues. V was shortened by 2 bases and J by 2 bases, with 10 bases between the two germline ends. Germline V CDR1 and CDR2: MNHEY, SMNVEV (reference sequence). Here the CDR3 reads CASSLLPQAGNTIYF. In nucleotides, the CDR3 is TGTGCCAGCAGTTTACTTCCCCAGGCTGGAAACACCATATATTTT.